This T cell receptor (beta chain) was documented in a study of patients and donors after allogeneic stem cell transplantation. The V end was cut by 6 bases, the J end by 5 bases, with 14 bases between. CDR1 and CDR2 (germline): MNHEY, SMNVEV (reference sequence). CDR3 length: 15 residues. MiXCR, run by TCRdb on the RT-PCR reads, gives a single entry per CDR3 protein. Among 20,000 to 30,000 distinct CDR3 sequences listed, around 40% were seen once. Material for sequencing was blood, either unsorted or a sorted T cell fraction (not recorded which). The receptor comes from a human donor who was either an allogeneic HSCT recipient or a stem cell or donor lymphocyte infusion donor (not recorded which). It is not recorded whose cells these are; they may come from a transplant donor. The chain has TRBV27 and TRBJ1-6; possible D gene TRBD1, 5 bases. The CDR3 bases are TGTGCCAGCAGCAACTGGGGCCGGAATAATTCACCCCTCCACTTT. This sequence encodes CASSNWGRNNSPLHF.